In its sample, the clone carrying this TCR beta chain was seen many times. Antigen: not known. After 5'RACE with constant-segment primers, TCR alpha and TCR beta cDNA libraries carrying sample barcodes and UMIs were obtained. One entry per CDR3 protein, called by TCRdb with MiXCR from the 5' RACE reads. The data show about 260,000 distinct CDR3 sequences, 8% to 9% seen once. The sample belongs to a study of T-cell memory formation after mild COVID-19. Trimming stripped 1 base from V and 0 bases from J, with 7 bases between. This CDR3 comprises 14 residues. Germline V gene data show CDR1 as SGHRS and CDR2 as YFSETQ. Study-wide points: CD4+ contracting clones were mainly CM and EM; CD8+ ones, EMRA.

This rearrangement joins TRBV5-1 to TRBJ1-1; D uncertain. Material for sequencing was PBMCs or a T cell subset sorted from them (not recorded which). This receptor was taken from a man in his late teens or twenties who had mild COVID-19 (a few samples of this study predate the infection). Cell type and time point are not known. CDR3 region: CASSLWGVNTEAFF. The DNA for the CDR3 is TGCGCCAGCAGCTTGTGGGGAGTGAACACTGAAGCTTTCTTT.